Listed here are 20 T cell receptor beta chains from one sample, sequenced in a study of read filtering for tumor transcriptome and immune sequencing. The library was built from about 400 ng RNA with molecular barcoded adaptors for alpha/delta and beta/gamma chains. TCRdb reanalysed the reads using MiXCR and keeps one entry per CDR3 protein. This table holds about 130,000 distinct CDR3 sequences, 10% to 15% found once. The sequenced sample was a population of CD138-negative cells sorted from bone marrow. The origin of the receptors is a donor aged 40 or over with multiple myeloma.

This clonotype was detected many times. This chain uses TRBV12-3 or TRBV12-4 with TRBJ2-5; 8 bases align to TRBD1. J was trimmed by 1 base and V by 1 base; bases with no gene match: 2. The CDR3 consists of 15 residues. CDR3 nucleotide sequence: TGTGCCAGCAGTTTAGGACAGGGGCCCCAAGAGACCCAGTACTTC. Residues: CASSLGQGPQETQYF.

In regard to this clonotype: This may be a read error, as it is one base from a much larger clone. The V gene is TRBV7-7, the J gene TRBJ2-1; tentative D call: TRBD2 (5 bases). Germline CDR1 SSHAT, CDR2 FNYEAQ (reference sequence). The CDR3 is 14 residues long. In DNA, the CDR3 is TGTGCTAGCAGCTTAGAGGAGGAGTCCAATGAGCAGCTCTTC. It specifies CASSLEEESNEQLF.

Of note for this clonotype: One base away lies a much larger clone, so this may be a sequencing read error. In this CDR3 the conserved last residue, phenylalanine or tryptophan, is missing, so a read error is likely. The V gene is TRBV4-1, the J gene TRBJ2-5; D unclear. The V gene's germline CDR1 is MGHRA and CDR2 YSYEKL. V was pared by 1 base and J by 3 bases, with 15 bases between. CDR3 length: 16 amino acids. Here the CDR3 DNA reads TGCGCCAGCAGCCAAGCGATTGGTACAGACGAAGAGACCCAGTACTCC. It specifies CASSQAIGTDEETQYS.

At least ten counts were recorded for this clonotype. The V and J genes are TRBV5-1 and TRBJ1-5; TRBD1 might be the D (5 bases). Germline CDR1 and CDR2: SGHRS and YFSETQ. The V end lost 4 bases, the J end lost 0 bases, and 20 bases lay between the germline ends. The CDR3 sequence is 18 residues long. In DNA, the CDR3 is TGCGCCAGCAGCCAGGGCGAGCGGACCCAAGGTAGCAATCAGCCCCAGCATTTT. Protein sequence: CASSQGERTQGSNQPQHF.

Many counts were recorded for this clonotype. The genes are TRBV24-1 and TRBJ1-5; the match to TRBD1 covers 10 bases. V shed 0 bases, J shed 5 bases, and the junction held 9 bases outside the gene matches. Germline lookup yields CDR1 KGHDR and CDR2 SFDVKD. The CDR3 covers 18 residues. CDR3 DNA: TGTGCCACCAGTGATTTGCACGGGGACAGGGGTCGGGATCAGCCCCAGCATTTT. It specifies CATSDLHGDRGRDQPQHF.

As concerns this clonotype: This may stem from a read error, because a much larger clone lies one nucleotide away. No conserved phenylalanine or tryptophan is present at the end of the CDR3, so a read error is the likely explanation. V is TRBV6-6 and J is TRBJ2-7; TRBD2 agrees at 11 bases. J lost 2 bases, V lost 5 bases, and 2 bases had no gene match. The V gene's germline CDR1 is MNHNY and CDR2 SVGAGI (reference sequence). The CDR3 runs 14 residues. In DNA, the CDR3 is TGTGCCAGCAGTGATAGCGGGAGGGCCTACGAGCAGTACCTC. Its translation is CASSDSGRAYEQYL.

This clonotype has more than one count but fewer than ten. The junction and the germline gene differ at one end; a read error may be behind it. V and J are TRBV5-1 and TRBJ1-1; D may be TRBD1 (5 bases). The germline V gene encodes CDR1 SGHRS and CDR2 YFSETQ. The CDR3 has 13 amino acids. The CDR3 reads CASSSQGSTESFF. CDR3 bases: TGCGCCAGCAGCTCCCAGGGTTCCACTGAATCTTTCTTT.

This clonotype was detected many times. The chain couples TRBV6-5 to TRBJ1-5, with no clear D. Germline V gene data show CDR1 as MNHEY and CDR2 as SVGAGI. The CDR3 totals 12 residues. Trimming removed 5 bases from V and 9 bases from J, with 11 bases in between. CDR3: CASSPAGGPQHF. For the CDR3, the DNA is TGTGCCAGCAGTCCTGCCGGTGGGCCCCAGCATTTT.

This clonotype was found many times. This chain connects TRBV7-6 to TRBJ2-3; TRBD1 agrees at 7 bases. Losses at the gene ends were 1 base for V and 1 base for J; bases not matched to a gene: 5. There are 16 residues in the CDR3. CDR1 is SGHVS, CDR2 FNYEAQ, per germline. The CDR3: CASSLERGLRTDTQYF. As DNA, the CDR3 is TGTGCCAGCAGCTTAGAGAGGGGGCTTCGCACAGATACGCAGTATTTT.

This clonotype has a count of ten or more. The genes are TRBV7-8 and TRBJ2-2, with 7 bases fitting TRBD1. J was trimmed by 4 bases and V by 4 bases; bases with no gene match: 9. The CDR3 has 16 residues. Germline lookup yields CDR1 SGHVS and CDR2 FQNEAQ. CDR3 nucleotide sequence: TGTGCCAGCAGCTCCAAAGACAGGGTCGGCACCGGGGAGCTGTTTTTT. Encoded protein: CASSSKDRVGTGELFF.

There are many counts of this clonotype. V gene TRBV30 combines with J gene TRBJ1-1, with D possibly TRBD1 on 5 matching bases. Germline CDR1 is GTSNPN and CDR2 is SVGIG (reference sequence). V gave up 3 bases and J gave up 5 bases, with 13 bases separating them. The CDR3 contains 13 residues. Written as DNA, the CDR3 is TGTGCCTGGAGAAGGGGACTAAAGACTGAAGCTTTCTTT. Translated: CAWRRGLKTEAFF.

This clonotype has ten or more counts. The J gene is TRBJ2-3, the V gene TRBV5-1, with 11 bases lining up with TRBD2. V trimming: 0 bases; J trimming: 2 bases; junction bases outside the gene matches: 5. CDR1 and CDR2 from the germline V gene are SGHRS and YFSETQ. The CDR3 spans 17 residues. CDR3 coding DNA: TGCGCCAGCAGCTTGGAGCTAGCGGGGGGCTCCACAGATACGCAGTATTTT. This sequence encodes CASSLELAGGSTDTQYF. Full variable domain (remainder filled in from reference TRBV5-1 and TRBJ2-3): KAGVTQTPRYLIKTRGQQVTLSCSPISGHRSVSWYQQTPGQGLQFLFEYFSETQRNKGNFPGRFSGRQFSNSRSEMNVSTLELGDSALYLCASSLELAGGSTDTQYFGPGTRLTVL.

In this sample, this clonotype turned up many times. V usage is TRBV20-1 and J usage is TRBJ2-7; D remains unclear. CDR1 DFQATT and CDR2 SNEGSKA come from the germline V gene (reference sequence). Trimming removed 5 bases at V and 5 bases at J, with 16 bases between. This CDR3 comprises 13 residues. The CDR3 region is CSALNAVDDEQYF. The CDR3 DNA follows: TGCAGTGCTCTGAACGCGGTCGACGACGAGCAGTACTTC.

This clonotype was detected many times. The chain joins TRBV5-1 to TRBJ2-6; 11 bases are shared with TRBD1. CDR3 length: 19 residues. The germline V gene has CDR1 SGHRS and CDR2 YFSETQ. J gave up 0 bases and V 2 bases, and 7 bases lay outside the gene matches. CDR3 amino acids: CASSLSPGTGGSGANVLTF. CDR3 nucleotide sequence: TGCGCCAGCAGCTTATCCCCCGGGACAGGGGGCTCTGGGGCCAACGTCCTGACTTTC.

Many counts were recorded for this clonotype. The V gene is TRBV20-1, the J gene TRBJ2-1, with D perhaps matching TRBD2 (5 bases). V was shortened by 0 bases and J by 4 bases, with 19 bases between the two germline ends. The CDR3 runs 17 residues. CDR1 is DFQATT and CDR2 is SNEGSKA in the germline V gene (reference sequence). In DNA form, the CDR3 reads TGCAGTGCTAGAGAACCCTTGGGCGGGCCTTCATACAATGAGCAGTTCTTC. Encoded protein: CSAREPLGGPSYNEQFF.

The chain combines TRBV6-1 with TRBJ1-6; D gene ambiguous. The CDR3 consists of 14 residues. V lost 7 bases to trimming and J lost 10 bases, with 17 bases between them. The germline V gene encodes CDR1 MNHNS and CDR2 SASEGT. The CDR3: CASTWTDPESPLHF. In nucleotides, the CDR3 is TGTGCCAGCACCTGGACGGACCCCGAATCACCCCTCCACTTT.

The rearrangement links TRBV5-4 to TRBJ2-3; 7 bases fit TRBD2. V lost 1 base to trimming and J lost 2 bases; unmatched junction nucleotides: 4. This CDR3 is 15 amino acids long. Germline loops: CDR1 SGHNT, CDR2 YYREEE (reference sequence). CDR3 coding DNA: TGTGCCAGCAGCTTGCACAGCGGGAACACAGATACGCAGTATTTT. The encoded protein is CASSLHSGNTDTQYF.

In the case of this clonotype: A clone one base away is much larger, so this may be a read error. The chain has TRBV6-1 and TRBJ1-1, with 8 nucleotides matching TRBD1. Germline lookup yields CDR1 MNHNS and CDR2 SASEGT. The CDR3 sequence is 15 residues long. The CDR3: CASSYSTGVNTKAFF. The CDR3 DNA follows: TGTGCCAGCAGTTACTCGACAGGGGTGAACACTAAAGCTTTCTTT.

There are a few counts of this clonotype. With a much larger clone just one base away, this may be a read error. The chain joins TRBV28 to TRBJ2-1; 11 positions agree with TRBD2. Germline values: CDR1 MDHEN, CDR2 SYDVKM. CDR3 size: 15 residues. CDR3 sequence (DNA): TGTGCCAGCAGCCCTAGCGGGAGGTCCTACAATGGGCAGTTCTTC. Protein: CASSPSGRSYNGQFF.

Points on this clonotype: Possible read error: a much larger clone is one base away. This chain joins TRBV12-3 or TRBV12-4 and TRBJ1-5; no clear D. This CDR3 contains 13 residues. V was trimmed by 3 bases and J by 6 bases, leaving 9 bases between them. The CDR3 DNA is TGTGCCAGCAGTTTGGAAGAGATTCAGCCCCAGCATTTT. It specifies CASSLEEIQPQHF.